The rows below give T cell receptor beta chains drawn from one sample of a study of naive and memory T cell subsets. One entry per CDR3 protein results from TCRdb running MiXCR on the 5' RACE reads. There are about 22,000 distinct CDR3 sequences in the sample; around 4% occur only once, and 7.8% lies in the top ten. The receptors here all came from a male donor in good health. CDR3s include the opening cysteine and the closing phenylalanine or tryptophan. D genes are given only for firm matches. Where a row states a size, it is once, few, many or the class of an expanded clone; other rows omit it.

J: TRBJ2-7
V: TRBV15
D: NA
size: many
DNA: TGTGCCACCAGCAGAGTTAAAAACACGATCTACGAGCAGTACTTC
CDR3: CATSRVKNTIYEQYF

J: TRBJ1-1
V: TRBV28
D: TRBD1
size: many
DNA: TGTGCCAGCAGTTTCCTCCGGGACAGGGGGCTGCCTGGTGCTTTCTTT
CDR3: CASSFLRDRGLPGAFF

J: TRBJ2-7
V: TRBV10-3
D: TRBD1
size: many
DNA: TGTGCCATCAGTGGTATGTTCCGGGACAGGGGGCCCACCTACGAGCAGTACTTC
CDR3: CAISGMFRDRGPTYEQYF

J: TRBJ2-3
V: TRBV29-1
D: TRBD2
size: NA
DNA: TGCAGCGTTGAGCTTGCGGGAGTATGGGATACGCAGTATTTT
CDR3: CSVELAGVWDTQYF

J: TRBJ2-7
V: TRBV7-9
D: NA
size: many
DNA: TGTGCCAGCAGCTTAGATCCCGGGGAAGTATCCTACGAGCAGTACTTC
CDR3: CASSLDPGEVSYEQYF

J: TRBJ2-7
V: TRBV5-1
D: NA
size: many
DNA: TGCGCCAGCAGCTCGGGCAGCTCCTACGAGCAGTACTTC
CDR3: CASSSGSSYEQYF

J: TRBJ1-2
V: TRBV3-1
D: NA
size: many
DNA: TGTGCCAGCAGTCCAAGAGGCGCTACGGGCAACTATGGCTACACCTTC
CDR3: CASSPRGATGNYGYTF

J: TRBJ2-7
V: TRBV20-1
D: TRBD2
size: medium-sized
DNA: TGCAGTGCTAGAGATTGGCTAGCGGGGGTCCTGGGACCCTACGAGCAGTACTTC
CDR3: CSARDWLAGVLGPYEQYF

J: TRBJ2-2
V: TRBV12-3/TRBV12-4
D: NA
size: NA
DNA: TGTGCCAGCAGTTTCATGGGGCGCGGCGGGGAGCTGTTTTTT
CDR3: CASSFMGRGGELFF

J: TRBJ2-1
V: TRBV29-1
D: NA
size: many
DNA: TGCAGCGTTACCCCTAGCCGTTGGGACAATGAGCAGTTCTTC
CDR3: CSVTPSRWDNEQFF

J: TRBJ2-2
V: TRBV9
D: NA
size: many
DNA: TGTGCCAGCAGCGTAGTGGACTCCACCGGGGAGCTGTTTTTT
CDR3: CASSVVDSTGELFF

J: TRBJ2-5
V: TRBV20-1
D: TRBD2
size: many
DNA: TGCAGTGCTAGAGATCCCCCTAGCGGAGCAGAGACCCAGTACTTC
CDR3: CSARDPPSGAETQYF

J: TRBJ2-6
V: TRBV5-1
D: TRBD1
size: many
DNA: TGCGCCAGCAGCCCGGACAGGAGCTCTGGGGCCAACGTCCTGACTTTC
CDR3: CASSPDRSSGANVLTF

J: TRBJ1-2
V: TRBV2
D: TRBD1
size: many
DNA: TGTGCCGGGAGACAGGGAGTCACTAATGGCTACACCTTC
CDR3: CAGRQGVTNGYTF

J: TRBJ2-5
V: TRBV20-1
D: TRBD1
size: many
DNA: TGCAACCTCCACAGGGGCCAAGAGACCCAGTACTTC
CDR3: CNLHRGQETQYF

J: TRBJ2-7
V: TRBV28
D: NA
size: many
DNA: TGTGCCAGCAGTCAGACCTACGAGCAGTACTTC
CDR3: CASSQTYEQYF

J: TRBJ2-6
V: TRBV27
D: TRBD2
size: medium-sized
DNA: TGTGCCAGCAGTTCCCATAGCGGGAGCTCTGGGGCCAACGTCCTGACTTTC
CDR3: CASSSHSGSSGANVLTF

J: TRBJ1-5
V: TRBV7-2
D: NA
size: many
DNA: TGTGCCAGCAGTGGACAGAACAATCAGCCCCAGCATTTT
CDR3: CASSGQNNQPQHF

J: TRBJ2-1
V: TRBV6-2/TRBV6-3
D: TRBD2
size: many
DNA: TGTGCCAGCAGTTACACTAGCGGGAGGGCCTTCCATGAGCAGTTCTTC
CDR3: CASSYTSGRAFHEQFF

J: TRBJ2-1
V: TRBV2
D: NA
size: many
DNA: TGTGCCAGCAGTCATAACGAACCCTCAGTTACACTAGCTGATGAGCAGTTCTTC
CDR3: CASSHNEPSVTLADEQFF

J: TRBJ1-5
V: TRBV5-6
D: NA
size: many
DNA: TGTGCCAGCAGCTTGGGGGCAGGGGCCACGAATCAGCCCCAGCATTTT
CDR3: CASSLGAGATNQPQHF

J: TRBJ2-5
V: TRBV6-5
D: TRBD1
size: many
DNA: TGTGCCAGCAGCAATGACAGGGCGGAGACCCAGTACTTC
CDR3: CASSNDRAETQYF

J: TRBJ1-2
V: TRBV20-1
D: TRBD1
size: many
DNA: TGCAGTGCTTGGACAGGGACTAACTATGGCTACACCTTC
CDR3: CSAWTGTNYGYTF

J: TRBJ2-1
V: TRBV14
D: TRBD1
size: many
DNA: TGTGCCAGCAGCACAGGGGGATACTACAATGAGCAGTTCTTC
CDR3: CASSTGGYYNEQFF

J: TRBJ1-5
V: TRBV9
D: NA
size: few
DNA: TGTGCCAGCTCGGAGGGGAGCAATCAGCCCCAGCATTTT
CDR3: CASSEGSNQPQHF

J: TRBJ2-7
V: TRBV4-1
D: TRBD2
size: many
DNA: TGCGCCAGCAGCCAAGTTTTAACGGGGGGGCCCCACGAGCAGTACTTC
CDR3: CASSQVLTGGPHEQYF

J: TRBJ2-1
V: TRBV5-1
D: TRBD1
size: medium-sized
DNA: TGCGCCAGCAGTCGTCGGGGTCAAGGACAGGGATACAATGAGCAGTTCTTC
CDR3: CASSRRGQGQGYNEQFF

J: TRBJ1-5
V: TRBV12-3/TRBV12-4
D: TRBD1
size: once
DNA: TGTGCCAGCAGTTCCGGACAGGGGGCTCAGCCCCAGCATTTT
CDR3: CASSSGQGAQPQHF

J: TRBJ2-1
V: TRBV7-3
D: NA
size: many
DNA: TGTGCCAGCAGCTTGAGCGGAGTTAACAATGAGCAGTTCTTC
CDR3: CASSLSGVNNEQFF

J: TRBJ1-1
V: TRBV12-3/TRBV12-4
D: NA
size: many
DNA: TGTGCCAGCAGTTTAGCGGGGGGTACTGAAGCTTTCTTT
CDR3: CASSLAGGTEAFF

J: TRBJ2-7
V: TRBV5-6
D: NA
size: many
DNA: TGTGCCAGCAGCCCCCTAGCCTCGAGGGCCCGCGGAGACGAGCAGTACTTC
CDR3: CASSPLASRARGDEQYF